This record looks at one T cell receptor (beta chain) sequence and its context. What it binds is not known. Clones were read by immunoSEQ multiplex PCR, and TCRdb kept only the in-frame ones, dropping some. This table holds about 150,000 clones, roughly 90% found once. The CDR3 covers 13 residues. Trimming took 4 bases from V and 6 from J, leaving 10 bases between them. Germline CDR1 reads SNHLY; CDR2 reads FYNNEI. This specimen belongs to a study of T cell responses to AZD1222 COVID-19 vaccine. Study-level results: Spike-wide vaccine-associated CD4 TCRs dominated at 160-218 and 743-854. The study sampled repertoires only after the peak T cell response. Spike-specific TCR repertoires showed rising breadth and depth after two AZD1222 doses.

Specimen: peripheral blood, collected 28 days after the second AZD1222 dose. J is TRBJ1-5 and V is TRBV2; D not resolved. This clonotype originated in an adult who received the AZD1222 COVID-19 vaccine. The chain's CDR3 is CASSVTAIQPQHF. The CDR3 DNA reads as TGTGCCAGCAGTGTGACTGCTATTCAGCCCCAGCATTTT.